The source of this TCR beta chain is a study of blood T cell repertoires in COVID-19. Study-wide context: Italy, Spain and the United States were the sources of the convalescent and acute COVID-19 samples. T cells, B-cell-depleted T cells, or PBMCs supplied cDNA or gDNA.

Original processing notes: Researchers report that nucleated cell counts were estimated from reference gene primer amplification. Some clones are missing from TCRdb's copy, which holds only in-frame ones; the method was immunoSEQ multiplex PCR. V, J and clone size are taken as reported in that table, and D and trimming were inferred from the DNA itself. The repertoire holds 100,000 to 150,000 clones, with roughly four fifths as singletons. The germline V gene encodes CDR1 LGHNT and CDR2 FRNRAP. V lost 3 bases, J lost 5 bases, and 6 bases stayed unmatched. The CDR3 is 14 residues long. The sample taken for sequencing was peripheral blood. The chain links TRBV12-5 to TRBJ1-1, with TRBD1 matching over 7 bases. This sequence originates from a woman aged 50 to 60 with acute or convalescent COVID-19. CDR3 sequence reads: CASGFSAGGTEAFF. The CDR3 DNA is TGTGCTAGTGGTTTTAGCGCAGGGGGAACTGAAGCTTTCTTT. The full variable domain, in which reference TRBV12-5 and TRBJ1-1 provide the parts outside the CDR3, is DARVTQTPRHKVTEMGQEVTMRCQPILGHNTVFWYRQTMMQGLELLAYFRNRAPLDDSGMPKDRFSAEMPDATLATLKIQPSEPRDSAVYFCASGFSAGGTEAFFGQGTRLTVV.